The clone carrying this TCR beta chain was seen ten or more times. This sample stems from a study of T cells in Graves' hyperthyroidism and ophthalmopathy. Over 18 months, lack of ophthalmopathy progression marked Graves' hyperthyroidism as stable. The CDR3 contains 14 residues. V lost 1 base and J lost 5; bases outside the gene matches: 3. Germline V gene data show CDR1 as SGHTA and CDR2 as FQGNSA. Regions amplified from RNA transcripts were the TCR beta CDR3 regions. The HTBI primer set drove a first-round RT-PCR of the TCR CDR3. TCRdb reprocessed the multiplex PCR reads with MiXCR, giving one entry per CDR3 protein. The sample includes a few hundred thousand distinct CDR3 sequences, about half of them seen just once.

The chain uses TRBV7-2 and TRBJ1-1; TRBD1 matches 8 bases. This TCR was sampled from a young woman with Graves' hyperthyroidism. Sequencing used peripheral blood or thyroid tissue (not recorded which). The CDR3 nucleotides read TGTGCCAGCAGCTTAGTACAGGGGGTTACTGAAGCTTTCTTT. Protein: CASSLVQGVTEAFF. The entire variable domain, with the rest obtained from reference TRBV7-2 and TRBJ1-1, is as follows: GAGVSQSPSNKVTEKGKDVELRCDPISGHTALYWYRQSLGQGLEFLIYFQGNSAPDKSGLPSDRFSAERTGGSVSTLTIQRTQQEDSAVYLCASSLVQGVTEAFFGQGTRLTVV.